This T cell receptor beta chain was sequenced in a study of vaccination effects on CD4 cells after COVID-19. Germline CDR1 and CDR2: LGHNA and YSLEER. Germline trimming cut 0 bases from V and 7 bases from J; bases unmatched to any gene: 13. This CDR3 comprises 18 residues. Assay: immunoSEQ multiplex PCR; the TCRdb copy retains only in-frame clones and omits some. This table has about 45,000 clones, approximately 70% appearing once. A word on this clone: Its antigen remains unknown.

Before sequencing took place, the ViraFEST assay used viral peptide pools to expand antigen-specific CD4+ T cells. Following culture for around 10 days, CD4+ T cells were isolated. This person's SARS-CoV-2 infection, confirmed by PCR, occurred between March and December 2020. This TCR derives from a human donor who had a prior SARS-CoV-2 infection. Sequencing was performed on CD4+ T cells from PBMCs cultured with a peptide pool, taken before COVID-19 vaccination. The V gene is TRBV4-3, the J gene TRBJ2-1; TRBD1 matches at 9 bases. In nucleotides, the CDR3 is TGCGCCAGCAGCCAAGAGCTCATAGGACAGGGGATGTTTAATGAGCAGTTCTTC. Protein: CASSQELIGQGMFNEQFF.